This entry lists 4 T cell receptor beta chains sequenced from one sample in a study of blood T cell repertoires in COVID-19. Data came from immunoSEQ multiplex PCR; TCRdb stores just in-frame clones and leaves some out. Among about 69,000 clones listed, approximately 79% were seen once. The sample consisted of peripheral blood. Source of these receptors: a human donor in a cohort sampled during active COVID-19.

The chain employs TRBV7-2 and TRBJ2-2; 8 bases match TRBD2. The CDR3 sequence is 15 residues long. V was pared by 2 bases and J by 4 bases, with 3 bases of the junction left unmatched. Germline CDR1 is SGHTA and CDR2 is FQGNSA. For the CDR3, the DNA is TGTGCCAGCAGCTTACTCGGGGGGGCCACCGGGGAGCTGTTTTTT. Its translation is CASSLLGGATGELFF.

The CDR3 is CASSPLSRDTYWETQYF. The CDR3 DNA is TGTGCCAGCAGTCCCCTCTCGCGGGATACATACTGGGAGACCCAGTACTTC. V is TRBV27 and J is TRBJ2-5, with D tentatively TRBD2 (6 bases). The V and J ends lost 5 bases and 5 bases respectively, with 24 bases between them. There are 17 residues in the CDR3. Per the germline V gene, CDR1 is MNHEY and CDR2 is SMNVEV (reference sequence).

The J gene is TRBJ2-3, the V gene TRBV19; maybe TRBD2 (5 bases). The V gene's germline CDR1 is LNHDA and CDR2 SQIVND (reference sequence). The CDR3 has 14 residues. Trimming pared 6 bases from V and 6 bases from J, leaving 16 bases between. CDR3 coding DNA: TGTGCCAGTAGGATGGGCGTGCGCGGGGATACGCAGTATTTT. Amino acid sequence: CASRMGVRGDTQYF.

This chain links TRBV29-1 with TRBJ1-4, with 7 bases that match TRBD1. V was pared by 4 bases and J by 0 bases, with 5 bases of the junction left unmatched. The CDR3 consists of 15 residues. Germline V gives CDR1 SQVTM, CDR2 ANQGSEA. Here the CDR3 DNA reads TGCAGCGTTGGGACAGGAGCCGCAACTAATGAAAAACTGTTTTTT. Its translation is CSVGTGAATNEKLFF. Full variable domain (remainder filled in from reference TRBV29-1 and TRBJ1-4): SAVISQKPSRDICQRGTSLTIQCQVDSQVTMMFWYRQQPGQSLTLIATANQGSEATYESGFVIDKFPISRPNLTFSTLTVSNMSPEDSSIYLCSVGTGAATNEKLFFGSGTQLSVL.